This T cell receptor beta chain was found in a study of cytomegalovirus exposure and HLA in healthy donors. This CDR3 region has 15 residues. V was pared by 3 bases and J by 6 bases, with 15 bases between. Germline CDR1 and CDR2: MGHRA and YSYEKL. This table comes from immunoSEQ multiplex PCR, and its TCRdb copy is limited to in-frame clones, with some not included. The data hold about 130,000 clones, with roughly 89% observed a single time. The TCR was taken from a woman aged 18-29 years in good health and CMV-seropositive. Sequencing was done on a sample of PBMCs. This sequence joins TRBV4-1 and TRBJ1-5, with D hard to call. CDR3 amino acids: CASSHPGISSQPQHF. The CDR3 DNA is TGCGCCAGCAGCCACCCCGGGATTTCTAGTCAGCCCCAGCATTTT.